This T cell receptor (beta chain) was recorded in a study of cytomegalovirus exposure and HLA in healthy donors. Study results and caveats: The dataset shows that most TCR sequences were rare, while some public TCRs occurred in many donors. The study labeled approximately 150 TCR beta chains cytomegalovirus-associated.

Concerning this clone: Its antigen is as yet unknown.

Data came from immunoSEQ multiplex PCR; TCRdb stores just in-frame clones and leaves some out. This sample has approximately 230,000 clones, with about 90% found just once. The sample consisted of PBMCs. This clonotype was sampled from a young man in good health and CMV-seropositive.

The CDR3 sequence: CASGAGTSAPRETQYF. The CDR3 DNA sequence: TGTGCCAGCGGGGCCGGGACTAGCGCCCCAAGAGAGACCCAGTACTTC. The chain couples TRBV6-4 to TRBJ2-5; 10 bases map to TRBD2. Germline V gene lookup returns CDR1 MRHNA and CDR2 SNTAGT. Germline trimming cut 8 bases from V and 4 bases from J; bases unmatched to any gene: 13. The CDR3 covers 16 residues.